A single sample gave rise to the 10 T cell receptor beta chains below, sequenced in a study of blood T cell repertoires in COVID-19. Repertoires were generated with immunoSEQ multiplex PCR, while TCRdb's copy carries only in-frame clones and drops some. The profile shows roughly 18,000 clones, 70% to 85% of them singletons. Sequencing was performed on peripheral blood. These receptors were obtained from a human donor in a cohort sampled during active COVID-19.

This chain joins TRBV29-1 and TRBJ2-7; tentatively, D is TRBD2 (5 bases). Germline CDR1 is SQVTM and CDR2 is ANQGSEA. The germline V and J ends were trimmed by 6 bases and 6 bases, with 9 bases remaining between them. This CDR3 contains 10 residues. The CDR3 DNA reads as TGCAGCGTCCAGGACTGCGAGCAGTACTTC. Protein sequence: CSVQDCEQYF.

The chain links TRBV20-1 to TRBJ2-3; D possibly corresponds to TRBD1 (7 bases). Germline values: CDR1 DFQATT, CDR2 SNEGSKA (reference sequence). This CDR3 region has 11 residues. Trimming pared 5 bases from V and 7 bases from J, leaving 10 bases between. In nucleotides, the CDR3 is TGCAGTGCTGCGGGACAGTATACGCAGTATTTT. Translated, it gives CSAAGQYTQYF.

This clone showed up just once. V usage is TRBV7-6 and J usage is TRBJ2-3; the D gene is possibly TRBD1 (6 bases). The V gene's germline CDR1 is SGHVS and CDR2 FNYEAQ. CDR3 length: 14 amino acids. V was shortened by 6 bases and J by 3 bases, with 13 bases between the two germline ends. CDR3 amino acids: CASSSIQGTDTQYF. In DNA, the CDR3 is TGTGCCAGCAGTTCAATACAGGGAACAGATACGCAGTATTTT.

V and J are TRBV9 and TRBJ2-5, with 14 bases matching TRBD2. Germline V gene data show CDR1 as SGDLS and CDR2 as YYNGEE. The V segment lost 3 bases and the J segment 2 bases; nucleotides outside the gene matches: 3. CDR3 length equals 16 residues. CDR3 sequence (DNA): TGTGCCAGCAGCGCCCGACTAGCGGGAGGGCAAGAGACCCAGTACTTC. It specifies CASSARLAGGQETQYF.

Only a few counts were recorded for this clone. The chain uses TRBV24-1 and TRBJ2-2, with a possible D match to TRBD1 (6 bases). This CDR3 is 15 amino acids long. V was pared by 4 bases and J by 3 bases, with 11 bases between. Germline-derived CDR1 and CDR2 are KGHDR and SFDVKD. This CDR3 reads CATSENREYTGELFF. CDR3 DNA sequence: TGTGCCACCAGTGAGAACAGGGAATACACCGGGGAGCTGTTTTTT.

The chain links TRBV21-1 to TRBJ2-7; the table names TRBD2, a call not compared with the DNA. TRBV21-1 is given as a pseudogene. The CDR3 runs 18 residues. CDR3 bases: TGTGCCAGCAGCAAGGTTCCTAGCGGGAACCACTACTCCTACGAGCAGTACTTC. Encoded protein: CASSKVPSGNHYSYEQYF.

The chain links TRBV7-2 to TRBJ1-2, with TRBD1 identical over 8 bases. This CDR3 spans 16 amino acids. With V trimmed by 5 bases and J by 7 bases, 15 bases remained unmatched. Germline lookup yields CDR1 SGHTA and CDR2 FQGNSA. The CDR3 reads CASSPRGAGGIIGYTF. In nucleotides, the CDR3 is TGTGCCAGCAGCCCACGGGGGGCAGGGGGCATAATTGGCTACACCTTC. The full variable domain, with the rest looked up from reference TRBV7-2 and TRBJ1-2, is GAGVSQSPSNKVTEKGKDVELRCDPISGHTALYWYRQSLGQGLEFLIYFQGNSAPDKSGLPSDRFSAERTGGSVSTLTIQRTQQEDSAVYLCASSPRGAGGIIGYTFGSGTRLTVV.

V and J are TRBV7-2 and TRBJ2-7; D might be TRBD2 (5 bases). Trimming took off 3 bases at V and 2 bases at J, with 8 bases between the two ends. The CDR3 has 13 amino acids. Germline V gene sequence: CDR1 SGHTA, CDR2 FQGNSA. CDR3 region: CASSFGSPYEQYF. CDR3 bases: TGTGCCAGCAGCTTTGGGAGCCCCTACGAGCAGTACTTC.

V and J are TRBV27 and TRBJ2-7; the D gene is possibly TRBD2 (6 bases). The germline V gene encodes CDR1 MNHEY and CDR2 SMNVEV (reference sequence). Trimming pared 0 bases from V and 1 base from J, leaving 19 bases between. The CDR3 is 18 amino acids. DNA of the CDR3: TGTGCCAGCAGTTTATCCCCCGCTCTAGCGACCAATTCCTACGAGCAGTACTTC. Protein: CASSLSPALATNSYEQYF.

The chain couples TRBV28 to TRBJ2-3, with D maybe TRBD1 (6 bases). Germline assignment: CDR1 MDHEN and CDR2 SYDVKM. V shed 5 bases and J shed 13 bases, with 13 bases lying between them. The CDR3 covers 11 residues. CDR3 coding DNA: TGTGCCAGCAGTCAGGGGATTATAGAGTATTTT. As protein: CASSQGIIEYF.